This T cell receptor beta chain was found in a study of early T cells in non-severe SARS-CoV-2 infection. Looking at the study overall: The input, bulk RNA from unsorted whole blood, was sequenced, and chains were unpaired.

Separate cDNA molecules each had unique molecular identifiers attached to them. TCRdb re-called the 5' RACE reads through MiXCR, storing one row per CDR3 protein. This table has about 60,000 distinct CDR3 sequences, roughly 18% appearing once. The J segment lost 3 bases and the V segment lost 2 bases, leaving 1 base of the junction unmatched. The CDR3 consists of 13 residues. The germline V gene has CDR1 SGHRS and CDR2 YFSETQ. The source is an adult who was a healthcare worker with PCR-confirmed SARS-CoV-2 infection or an uninfected control (not recorded which). Source: whole blood, taken at baseline. V and J are TRBV5-1 and TRBJ1-2, with 7 positions matching TRBD1. CDR3 sequence: CASSFDRDYGYTF. Here the CDR3 DNA reads TGCGCCAGCAGCTTCGACAGGGACTATGGCTACACCTTC.